The present T cell receptor beta chain was sequenced within a study of T-cell memory formation after mild COVID-19. Study-wide context: Among the donors, TCR clusters were largely specific to each donor. Study-level findings and limits: Researchers could not confirm that second-wave clones peaking on day 37 targeted SARS-CoV-2.

This clonotype was found many times. Its cognate antigen is unknown. TCRdb re-derived calls from the 5' RACE reads in MiXCR, one entry per CDR3 protein. The table has over 9,500 distinct CDR3 sequences, about 15% seen once. The sequence came from a man aged 18 to 29 who had mild COVID-19 (a few samples of this study predate the infection). Cell type and time point are not known. Sequenced input: PBMCs or a T cell subset sorted from them (not recorded which).

The CDR3 reads CASSVGQGGIGELFF. The CDR3 nucleotides read TGCGCCAGCAGCGTGGGACAGGGAGGGATCGGGGAGCTGTTTTTT. This chain links TRBV5-1 with TRBJ2-2, with TRBD1 matching over 9 bases. The CDR3 runs to 15 residues. Germline V gene data show CDR1 as SGHRS and CDR2 as YFSETQ. V trimming: 4 bases; J trimming: 7 bases; junction bases outside the gene matches: 8.